A single sample gave rise to the 27 T cell receptor beta chains below, sequenced in a study of T cell changes during pregnancy in multiple sclerosis. Some clones are missing from TCRdb's copy, which holds only in-frame ones; the method was immunoSEQ multiplex PCR. The sample consists of approximately 30,000 clones, 75% to 95% of them appearing once. The sequencing used CD8+ T cells from peripheral blood mononuclear cells, collected in the second trimester of pregnancy. All receptors come from a female donor in good health, enrolled as a control in a pregnancy study.

V is TRBV6-1 and J is TRBJ1-1; D is undetermined. There are 13 residues in the CDR3. Germline V gives CDR1 MNHNS, CDR2 SASEGT. The V end lost 2 bases, the J end lost 6 bases, and 10 bases lay between the germline ends. The chain's CDR3 is CASSESASSEAFF. Here the CDR3 DNA reads TGTGCCAGCAGTGAAAGCGCAAGCTCTGAAGCTTTCTTT.

J is TRBJ2-3 and V is TRBV7-3; 10 positions match TRBD1. Unmatched junction bases numbered 4, after V lost 5 bases and J lost 8 bases. Germline V gene lookup returns CDR1 SGHTA and CDR2 FQGTGA. The CDR3 runs 13 residues. Written as DNA, the CDR3 is TGTGCCAGCAGCCCGGGGACAGGGGCTACGCAGTATTTT. This gives the protein CASSPGTGATQYF.

The genes are TRBV6-5 and TRBJ2-3; 10 bases match TRBD2. This CDR3 has 16 residues. Per the germline V gene, CDR1 is MNHEY and CDR2 is SVGAGI. V lost 4 bases to trimming and J lost 6 bases; unmatched junction nucleotides: 10. The CDR3 DNA follows: TGTGCCAGCAGTTCCCCAACTAGCGGGGTCATGGATACGCAGTATTTT. This encodes CASSSPTSGVMDTQYF.

This clone has a single count. Germline is not matched at one junction end, which may reflect a read error. The chain carries TRBV13 and TRBJ1-5; D ambiguous. The CDR3 loop spans 15 amino acids. CDR1 is PRHDT and CDR2 is FYEKMQ in the germline V gene (reference sequence). CDR3 DNA: TGTGCCAGCAGCCTAGGACGGGTTAGCAATCAGCCCCAGCATTTT. Its protein product is CASSLGRVSNQPQHF.

V and J are TRBV19 and TRBJ1-3, with a possible D match to TRBD1 (6 bases). Trimming stripped 9 bases from V and 0 bases from J, with 12 bases between. There are 14 residues in the CDR3. Per the germline V gene, CDR1 is LNHDA and CDR2 is SQIVND (reference sequence). In DNA, the CDR3 is TGTGCCAGCGGGACATATCTCTCTGGAAACACCATATATTTT. Translated: CASGTYLSGNTIYF.

The rearrangement uses TRBV9 and TRBJ2-2; possible D gene TRBD1, 6 bases. V was pared by 7 bases and J by 1 base, with 14 bases between. The CDR3 consists of 15 residues. Germline CDR1 and CDR2: SGDLS and YYNGEE. CDR3 in amino acids: CASDLNRENTGELFF. In DNA form, the CDR3 reads TGTGCCAGCGACCTAAACAGGGAGAACACCGGGGAGCTGTTTTTT. The complete variable domain, with remaining parts taken from reference TRBV9 and TRBJ2-2, reads DSGVTQTPKHLITATGQRVTLRCSPRSGDLSVYWYQQSLDQGLQFLIQYYNGEERAKGNILERFSAQQFPDLHSELNLSSLELGDSALYFCASDLNRENTGELFFGEGSRLTVL.

V usage is TRBV6-1 and J usage is TRBJ1-5; 7 nucleotides line up with TRBD1. Germline V CDR1 and CDR2: MNHNS, SASEGT. The CDR3 is 17 residues long. Trimming cost V 0 bases and J 3 bases; bases outside gene matches: 8. The CDR3 reads CASSEAPRDSLNQPQHF. DNA for the CDR3: TGTGCCAGCAGTGAAGCCCCAAGGGACAGCCTCAATCAGCCCCAGCATTTT.

The chain carries TRBV5-5 and TRBJ1-2; TRBD1 is a possible D gene (5 bases). The CDR3 is 14 residues long. In germline, CDR1 is SGHKS, CDR2 YYEKEE (reference sequence). Deletions cut 0 bases from V and 8 bases from J, with 14 bases between. Here the CDR3 DNA reads TGTGCCAGCAGCTTGGGGCTTCAGGGCGGCGGCTACACCTTC. Residues: CASSLGLQGGGYTF.

The rearrangement links TRBV4-3 to TRBJ2-1; 10 bases agree with TRBD2. CDR3 length equals 19 residues. CDR1 is LGHNA, CDR2 YSLEER, per germline. V was pared by 0 bases and J by 0 bases, with 8 bases of the junction left unmatched. The CDR3 here is CASSQEDERGGISYNEQFF. In nucleotides, the CDR3 is TGCGCCAGCAGCCAAGAAGACGAGCGGGGGGGCATCTCCTACAATGAGCAGTTCTTC.

The chain employs TRBV19 and TRBJ1-2; 9 bases are a match to TRBD1. This CDR3 spans 15 amino acids. Germline assignment: CDR1 LNHDA and CDR2 SQIVND (reference sequence). V lost 1 base, J lost 2 bases, and 2 bases stayed unmatched. The CDR3 spells CASSIVGTGNYGYTF. In DNA, the CDR3 is TGTGCCAGTAGTATAGTTGGGACAGGGAACTATGGCTACACCTTC.

The CDR3, as DNA: TGCAGCGTGGGACTAGCGGAGAAAGAGACCCAGTACTTC. It is translated as CSVGLAEKETQYF. The genes are TRBV29-1 and TRBJ2-5; TRBD2 matches 11 bases. The CDR3 is made up of 13 amino acids. The V gene's germline CDR1 is SQVTM and CDR2 ANQGSEA. Trimming cost V 6 bases and J 3 bases; bases outside gene matches: 3.

The chain uses TRBV27 and TRBJ1-1; possibly TRBD1 for D (6 bases). The V gene lost 7 bases and the J gene lost 4 bases, with 10 bases spanning the gap. The CDR3 totals 12 residues. Germline V lookup: CDR1 MNHEY, CDR2 SMNVEV (reference sequence). The CDR3 sequence: CASMDRVTEAFF. In nucleotides, the CDR3 is TGTGCCAGCATGGACAGAGTCACTGAAGCTTTCTTT.

This sequence joins TRBV5-6 and TRBJ2-3, with 7 bases aligning to TRBD2. Trimming at V came to 4 bases and at J to 2 bases, leaving 10 bases not matched to a gene. The CDR3 loop spans 16 amino acids. Per the germline V gene, CDR1 is SGHDT and CDR2 is YYEEEE. The CDR3 coding sequence is TGTGCCAGCAGCCCCCCACCGGGGGGTGTCACAGATACGCAGTATTTT. It is translated as CASSPPPGGVTDTQYF.

On this clone: At the DNA level, this CDR3 is encoded by other sequences in the same sample as well. This CDR3 reads CASSPGQNYGYTF. The CDR3 coding sequence is TGTGCCAGCAGCCCAGGACAGAACTATGGCTACACCTTC. The V gene is TRBV27, the J gene TRBJ1-2; TRBD1 is a possible D gene (6 bases). The V and J ends lost 6 bases and 2 bases respectively, with 10 bases between them. Germline-derived CDR1 and CDR2 are MNHEY and SMNVEV (reference sequence). The CDR3 has 13 amino acids.

Turning to this clone: This specimen includes other DNA sequences encoding the same CDR3. V is TRBV9 and J is TRBJ2-1, with TRBD2 identical over 16 bases. The junction had 4 bases not matched to a gene; V was cut back by 2 bases and J by 5 bases. The germline gives CDR1 SGDLS, CDR2 YYNGEE. CDR3 length: 17 residues. CDR3 loop: CASSVGTSGGADNEQFF. DNA of the CDR3: TGTGCCAGCAGCGTCGGGACTAGCGGGGGGGCGGACAATGAGCAGTTCTTC.

The genes are TRBV6-5 and TRBJ1-2; D might be TRBD1 (5 bases). This CDR3 has 15 residues. V was cut by 2 bases and J by 4 bases, with 14 bases left in between. In germline, CDR1 is MNHEY, CDR2 SVGAGI. Written as DNA, the CDR3 is TGTGCCAGCAGTTACGAGGGGAGGGCCGCCTATGGCTACACCTTC. This codes for CASSYEGRAAYGYTF.

The rearrangement uses TRBV5-4 and TRBJ2-1; D is unclear. The germline gives CDR1 SGHNT, CDR2 YYREEE (reference sequence). V dropped 7 bases and J dropped 0 bases, with 11 bases sitting between them. The CDR3 runs to 14 residues. The CDR3 sequence: CASYDWSSYNEQFF. As DNA, the CDR3 is TGTGCCAGCTACGACTGGAGCTCCTACAATGAGCAGTTCTTC.

The chain couples TRBV19 to TRBJ2-3, with 7 bases aligning to TRBD1. Germline CDR1 and CDR2: LNHDA and SQIVND (reference sequence). The CDR3 covers 16 residues. After removal of 3 bases from V and 0 bases from J, the junction contained 6 bases not matched to a gene. CDR3 protein: CASSIRQGPSTDTQYF. The CDR3 DNA sequence: TGTGCCAGTAGTATCCGACAGGGCCCTAGCACAGATACGCAGTATTTT.

This clone appeared a single time. No conserved phenylalanine or tryptophan is present at the end of the CDR3, so a read error is the likely explanation. The chain carries TRBV4-3 and TRBJ2-7, with TRBD1 matching 8 bases. This CDR3 is 15 amino acids long. V shed 0 bases, J shed 5 bases, and the junction held 6 bases outside the gene matches. CDR1 is LGHNA and CDR2 is YSLEER in the germline V gene. The CDR3 bases are TGCGCCAGCAGCCAAGATCGCAGGGGGCAGGACGAGCAGTACCTC. Translating it yields CASSQDRRGQDEQYL.

The V and J genes are TRBV6-6 and TRBJ1-1, with unresolved D. The CDR3 has 14 amino acids. The V gene lost 7 bases and the J gene lost 2 bases, with 14 bases spanning the gap. Per germline, CDR1 MNHNY and CDR2 SVGAGI (reference sequence). The CDR3, as DNA: TGTGCCAGCACCACAACAGAGATAAACACTGAAGCTTTCTTT. This translates into CASTTTEINTEAFF.

The rearrangement uses TRBV4-3 and TRBJ2-1; TRBD2 aligns across 12 bases. The CDR3 loop spans 18 amino acids. Germline V gives CDR1 LGHNA, CDR2 YSLEER. The J segment lost 1 base and the V segment lost 1 base, leaving 5 bases of the junction unmatched. In DNA form, the CDR3 reads TGCGCCAGCAGCCAAGGGCTAGCGGGGGGGCTTTCCTACAATGAGCAGTTCTTC. Protein sequence: CASSQGLAGGLSYNEQFF.

This clone was counted only a few times. The chain joins TRBV4-3 to TRBJ2-2, with 12 bases lining up with TRBD2. Looked up from germline, CDR1 is LGHNA and CDR2 is YSLEER. The CDR3 length is 16 residues. V gave up 0 bases and J gave up 6 bases; unmatched junction bases: 2. The CDR3 region is CASSQDPSGGAGELFF. CDR3 DNA: TGCGCCAGCAGCCAAGATCCTAGCGGGGGGGCCGGGGAGCTGTTTTTT.

The sample holds a few counts of this clone. This chain uses TRBV7-2 with TRBJ2-2, with D perhaps TRBD2 (5 bases). Per germline, CDR1 SGHTA and CDR2 FQGNSA. Trimming removed 4 bases at V and 7 bases at J, with 16 bases between. This CDR3 has 15 residues. CDR3 sequence reads: CASSSYNGEGGELFF. In nucleotides, the CDR3 is TGTGCCAGCAGCTCCTACAACGGGGAAGGCGGGGAGCTGTTTTTT.

The rearrangement joins TRBV19 to TRBJ2-7, with 9 positions matching TRBD1. The CDR3 runs to 13 residues. Per germline, CDR1 LNHDA and CDR2 SQIVND (reference sequence). V lost 6 bases to trimming and J lost 5 bases; unmatched junction nucleotides: 5. The CDR3 coding sequence is TGTGCCAGTAGAGCCGGGACAGGGAACGAGCAGTACTTC. Protein sequence: CASRAGTGNEQYF.

The genes are TRBV4-3 and TRBJ1-2, with unresolved D. Trimming shortened V by 4 bases and J by 4 bases, and 22 bases separated the two germline ends. Germline lookup yields CDR1 LGHNA and CDR2 YSLEER. This CDR3 is 17 amino acids long. CDR3 DNA: TGCGCCAGCAGCCGGCGACTAGACTCAACTTCCTTCTATGGCTACACCTTC. Protein sequence: CASSRRLDSTSFYGYTF.

This rearrangement joins TRBV9 to TRBJ1-3; maybe TRBD1 (5 bases). The germline V gene has CDR1 SGDLS and CDR2 YYNGEE. CDR3 size: 15 residues. Trimming took 2 bases from V and 0 from J, leaving 9 bases between them. The CDR3 protein is CASSVDISSGNTIYF. CDR3 DNA: TGTGCCAGCAGCGTGGACATTTCCTCTGGAAACACCATATATTTT.

The chain uses TRBV9 and TRBJ1-3; D remains ambiguous. Trimming pared 0 bases from V and 6 bases from J, leaving 13 bases between. CDR3 length equals 15 residues. Germline V gene lookup returns CDR1 SGDLS and CDR2 YYNGEE. The chain's CDR3 is CASSVGGGRENTIYF. In nucleotides, the CDR3 is TGTGCCAGCAGCGTAGGGGGAGGGCGTGAAAACACCATATATTTT.